The rows below give T cell receptor beta chains drawn from one sample of a study of shared clonotypes between healthy human individuals. The table came from immunoSEQ multiplex PCR; TCRdb's copy has only in-frame clones and leaves some out. The sample includes about 2 million clones, just under 95% of them seen just once. Material for sequencing was naive CD8+ T cells sorted from blood. The receptors originated from a young man in good health. Both conserved end residues are part of each CDR3. D genes are given only for firm matches. Clone size is not always given. Where it is, it says once, few, many or a class for expanded clones.

v_call	d_call	clone_size	j_call	cdr3_length	cdr3_aa	cdr3_nt
TRBV27	-	-	TRBJ2-7	14	CASSFVGGPGEQYF	TGTGCCAGCAGTTTTGTGGGTGGCCCGGGGGAGCAGTACTTC
TRBV4-1	-	-	TRBJ1-2	17	CASSQSAGISQVYGYTF	TGCGCCAGCAGCCAATCCGCAGGGATCTCCCAAGTCTATGGCTACACCTTC
TRBV7-8	-	-	TRBJ2-4	19	CASSQSGIGRLEAKNIQYF	TGTGCCAGCAGCCAAAGCGGTATCGGCAGGCTTGAGGCCAAAAACATTCAGTACTTC
TRBV5-4	TRBD1	-	TRBJ1-2	15	CASSSAGTGSWGYTF	TGTGCCAGCAGTTCGGCCGGGACAGGGTCTTGGGGCTACACCTTC
TRBV11-2	-	-	TRBJ2-5	13	CASRELGQETQYF	TGTGCCAGCAGAGAATTAGGCCAAGAGACCCAGTACTTC
TRBV28	-	-	TRBJ1-6	17	CASSFGSGFSYNSPLHF	TGTGCCAGCAGTTTTGGGTCCGGGTTCTCCTATAATTCACCCCTCCACTTT
TRBV11-2	-	-	TRBJ2-7	13	CASSWGTSYEQYF	TGTGCCAGCAGCTGGGGGACCAGCTACGAGCAGTACTTC
TRBV10-3	TRBD1	-	TRBJ1-4	12	CAIGTGNEKLFF	TGTGCCATCGGGACAGGGAATGAAAAACTGTTTTTT
TRBV7-9	TRBD1	once	TRBJ1-2	16	CASSLGGTAALDGYTF	TGTGCCAGCAGCTTAGGAGGGACAGCCGCCCTCGATGGCTACACCTTC
TRBV27	-	-	TRBJ2-7	14	CASSFLGNSYEQYF	TGTGCCAGCAGTTTTCTTGGAAACTCCTACGAGCAGTACTTC
TRBV19	TRBD1	-	TRBJ1-1	13	CATVGDRVNEAFF	TGTGCCACCGTTGGGGACAGGGTGAATGAAGCTTTCTTT
TRBV15	-	-	TRBJ2-1	15	CATSRDRSLYNEQFF	TGTGCCACCAGCAGAGATAGGAGCCTTTACAATGAGCAGTTCTTC
TRBV6-6	-	-	TRBJ2-7	14	CASSYPARAYEQYF	TGTGCCAGCAGTTACCCAGCTAGAGCCTACGAGCAGTACTTC
TRBV9	-	-	TRBJ2-2	14	CASSDAGPTGELFF	TGTGCCAGCAGCGATGCCGGGCCCACCGGGGAGCTGTTTTTT
TRBV27	-	-	TRBJ1-5	15	CASSMSVWGIEPQHF	TGTGCCAGCAGTATGTCAGTATGGGGCATCGAGCCCCAGCATTTT
TRBV30	TRBD1	-	TRBJ1-2	15	CAWHPTVGRGLGYTF	TGTGCCTGGCATCCAACTGTTGGCAGGGGGCTAGGCTACACCTTC
TRBV6-6	-	-	TRBJ2-7	13	CATKPQTTYEQYF	TGTGCCACCAAACCACAGACGACCTACGAGCAGTACTTC
TRBV5-4	-	-	TRBJ2-5	15	CASSLGDSATETQYF	TGTGCCAGCAGCTTGGGGGACTCGGCAACGGAGACCCAGTACTTC
TRBV27	-	-	TRBJ1-6	14	CASSLPGIRSPLHF	TGTGCCAGCAGTTTGCCAGGCATCCGTTCACCCCTCCACTTT